A selection of T cell receptor beta chains follows, all from one sample in a study of blood T cell repertoires in COVID-19. The repertoire was sequenced with immunoSEQ multiplex PCR; TCRdb's copy has only in-frame clones and lacks some. The sample lists approximately 280,000 clones; 90% were seen once. Sequenced sample: PBMCs or T cells enriched from blood (not recorded which). The receptors were gathered from a woman aged 18-29 years with acute COVID-19. Both conserved end residues are part of each CDR3. The D gene is left open where the match is weak.

>17|TRBV15|TRBJ2-5|TRBD2
TGTGCCACCAGCAGTGGGGCTAGCGGCAAGTACCAAGAGACCCAGTACTTC
CATSSGASGKYQETQYF
>17|TRBV18|TRBJ2-6|.
TGTGCCAGCTCACCGCTAACAGGGACCTCTGGGGCCAACGTCCTGACTTTC
CASSPLTGTSGANVLTF
>15|TRBV18|TRBJ1-4|.
TGTGCCAGCTCACCACTTGCCCTACCGGGTGAAAAACTGTTTTTT
CASSPLALPGEKLFF
>16|TRBV10-2|TRBJ2-7|TRBD2
TGCGCCAGCCACCACATACAACTAGCGGGAGCGGGTGAGCAGTACTTC
CASHHIQLAGAGEQYF
>14|TRBV3-1/TRBV3-2|TRBJ1-2|.
TGTGCCAGCAGCCCGGTTCTCCCCAGGGATGGCTACACCTTC
CASSPVLPRDGYTF
>15|TRBV28|TRBJ1-1|TRBD1
TGTGCCAGCAGTTTATGGGGCACAGGGGTCACTGAAGCTTTCTTT
CASSLWGTGVTEAFF
>17|TRBV28|TRBJ2-2|.
TGTGCCAGCAGTCCCTTACTCCTGACAGGGAACACCGGGGAGCTGTTTTTT
CASSPLLLTGNTGELFF
>14|TRBV9|TRBJ1-1|TRBD1
TGTGCCAGCAGCCCCCCAAGGACAGGAATTGAAGCTTTCTTT
CASSPPRTGIEAFF
>16|TRBV6-6|TRBJ2-5|TRBD1
TGTGCCAGCAGTTTCATGACCGGGACAGGGAAAGAGACCCAGTACTTC
CASSFMTGTGKETQYF
>14|TRBV15|TRBJ1-1|.
TGTGCCACCAGCAGAGCAGGTGGAGAGGGTTCAGCTTTCTTT
CATSRAGGEGSAFF
>20|TRBV15|TRBJ2-1|TRBD2
TGTGCCACCAGCAGAGACGGGATGGGTGAAGCGGGGAGGCCCTGGAATGAGCAGTTCTTC
CATSRDGMGEAGRPWNEQFF